What follows are 24 T cell receptor beta chains derived from one specimen sequenced in a study of cytomegalovirus exposure and HLA in healthy donors (TCRdb year 2017). The receptor library was made with the immunoSEQ multiplex PCR assay. TCRdb mirrors the immuneACCESS table, restricted to in-frame sequences. Some clones are absent from its copies; in checked studies, under half trace to an unresolved V gene, and the reason for the others is unknown. This sample holds about 74,000 clones; over 85% were observed only once. Jointly, the top ten make up about 1.6% of the sample. Sequencing input: PBMCs. These receptors were collected from a young man in good health and CMV-seropositive.

The chain employs TRBV5-1 and TRBJ2-5; 8 bases are shared with TRBD2. This CDR3 region has 14 residues. Germline loops: CDR1 SGHRS, CDR2 YFSETQ. V was clipped by 0 bases and J by 4 bases; unmatched bases: 2. CDR3 nucleotides: TGCGCCAGCAGCTTGGCCAGCGGGGGAGAGACCCAGTACTTC. Encoded protein: CASSLASGGETQYF.

The chain has TRBV7-3 and TRBJ2-7, with TRBD2 as a possible D gene (5 bases). The V end was cut by 5 bases, the J end by 5 bases, with 16 bases between. Germline V gene data show CDR1 as SGHTA and CDR2 as FQGTGA. The CDR3 is 14 residues long. CDR3 residues: CASSRGRMKNEQYF. The CDR3 coding sequence is TGTGCCAGCAGCAGAGGGCGTATGAAGAACGAGCAGTACTTC. Looking up the rest from reference TRBV7-3 and TRBJ2-7 gives the full variable domain: GAGVSQTPSNKVTEKGKYVELRCDPISGHTALYWYRQSLGQGPEFLIYFQGTGAADDSGLPNDRFFAVRPEGSVSTLKIQRTERGDSAVYLCASSRGRMKNEQYFGPGTRLTVT.

The chain employs TRBV29-1 and TRBJ2-1, with D perhaps TRBD1 (5 bases). The V gene lost 2 bases and the J gene lost 5 bases, with 7 bases spanning the gap. The length of the CDR3 is 12 residues. CDR1 is SQVTM and CDR2 is ANQGSEA in the germline V gene. CDR3 loop: CSVEIRDNEQFF. In DNA form, the CDR3 reads TGCAGCGTTGAAATCAGGGACAATGAGCAGTTCTTC.

The CDR3: CASSLLRGASYNEQFF. In DNA form, the CDR3 reads TGTGCCAGCAGCTTACTACGCGGGGCCTCCTACAATGAGCAGTTCTTC. The V gene is TRBV7-3, the J gene TRBJ2-1; tentative D call: TRBD2 (6 bases). CDR3 size: 16 residues. CDR1 is SGHTA, CDR2 FQGTGA, per germline. V was shortened by 2 bases and J by 0 bases, with 11 bases between the two germline ends.

A single count supports this clone. This sequence joins TRBV5-4 and TRBJ2-1; 7 nucleotides line up with TRBD2. J gave up 6 bases and V 4 bases, and 7 bases lay outside the gene matches. Germline CDR1 SGHNT, CDR2 YYREEE (reference sequence). The CDR3 contains 14 residues. CDR3 coding DNA: TGTGCCAGCAGCACCGGGACTACGTCCAATGAGCAGTTCTTC. It yields the protein CASSTGTTSNEQFF.

The chain uses TRBV9 and TRBJ2-3; TRBD2 matches 11 bases. Unmatched junction bases numbered 7, after V lost 3 bases and J lost 4 bases. Germline CDR1 and CDR2: SGDLS and YYNGEE. The CDR3 runs to 16 residues. The DNA for the CDR3 is TGTGCCAGCAGCGCTTTGGGACTAGCGGAGCCAGATACGCAGTATTTT. Translating it yields CASSALGLAEPDTQYF.

Here the CDR3 DNA reads TGTGCCTGGAGGATAGGAGCGGGATCAAACATTCAGTACTTC. Translated, it gives CAWRIGAGSNIQYF. The rearrangement joins TRBV30 to TRBJ2-4, with 7 bases that match TRBD2. The CDR3 spans 14 residues. Germline CDR1 GTSNPN, CDR2 SVGIG (reference sequence). Trimming removed 3 bases from V and 6 bases from J; junction bases left unmatched: 8.

The chain carries TRBV11-2 and TRBJ2-7; TRBD1 matches at 8 bases. Trimming at V came to 1 base and at J to 4 bases, leaving 3 bases not matched to a gene. The CDR3 spans 14 residues. The germline gives CDR1 SGHAT, CDR2 FQNNGV. The DNA of the CDR3 is TGTGCCAGCAGCTTAGGGACAGGGTTGTACGAGCAGTACTTC. Residues: CASSLGTGLYEQYF.

This chain uses TRBV27 with TRBJ2-1, with TRBD2 matching over 9 bases. V dropped 0 bases and J dropped 9; count of bases not matched to a gene: 9. The CDR3 runs to 16 residues. CDR1 is MNHEY, CDR2 SMNVEV, per germline (reference sequence). This CDR3 is CASSLSRAGGPREQFF. The DNA for the CDR3 is TGTGCCAGCAGTTTATCGAGGGCGGGAGGGCCCCGTGAGCAGTTCTTC.

V is TRBV28 and J is TRBJ1-2; D gene unclear. Trimming took 4 bases from V and 2 from J, leaving 23 bases between them. Germline-derived CDR1 and CDR2 are MDHEN and SYDVKM. This CDR3 region has 18 residues. For the CDR3, the DNA is TGTGCCAGCAGTTATACCGATGCCTTTTTGACGGGAAACTATGGCTACACCTTC. Its protein is CASSYTDAFLTGNYGYTF.

The chain recombines TRBV29-1 with TRBJ2-3, with TRBD2 matching 10 bases. The CDR3 is made up of 10 amino acids. The germline gives CDR1 SQVTM, CDR2 ANQGSEA. J lost 11 bases, V lost 6 bases, and 2 bases had no gene match. In nucleotides, the CDR3 is TGCAGCGTACTAGCGGGAAGGCAGTATTTT. Encoded protein: CSVLAGRQYF.

This chain joins TRBV10-3 and TRBJ2-1; D possibly corresponds to TRBD1 (5 bases). CDR3 length equals 18 residues. Germline V CDR1 and CDR2: ENHRY, SYGVKD. V shed 5 bases and J shed 5 bases, with 25 bases lying between them. This CDR3 is CAISTVEGHSSWDNEQFF. The CDR3 region has the DNA TGTGCCATCAGTACCGTAGAAGGACATTCTTCGTGGGACAATGAGCAGTTCTTC.

The chain employs TRBV29-1 and TRBJ1-2; the match to TRBD1 covers 11 bases. The V segment lost 6 bases and the J segment 7 bases; nucleotides outside the gene matches: 7. CDR3 length equals 13 residues. Germline lookup yields CDR1 SQVTM and CDR2 ANQGSEA. The CDR3 nucleotides read TGCAGCGTCCCGGGACAGGGGGTATCTGGCTACACCTTC. Residues: CSVPGQGVSGYTF.

V gene TRBV5-6 combines with J gene TRBJ1-5; 7 bases are a match to TRBD1. V shed 5 bases and J 3 bases; nucleotides not matched to a gene: 11. CDR1 is SGHDT, CDR2 YYEEEE, per germline. CDR3 size: 16 residues. DNA for the CDR3: TGTGCCAGCAGAAAAGAAGACAGGGTGATCAATCAGCCCCAGCATTTT. It translates to CASRKEDRVINQPQHF.

The chain joins TRBV2 to TRBJ2-1; 11 positions agree with TRBD2. Germline V CDR1 and CDR2: SNHLY, FYNNEI. With 9 bases clipped from V and 4 bases from J, the junction kept 11 bases outside the gene matches. The CDR3 length is 16 residues. This CDR3 reads CASTSGSLYPYNEQFF. CDR3 nucleotides: TGTGCCAGTACTAGCGGGAGTTTATATCCTTACAATGAGCAGTTCTTC.

This clone was counted at least ten times. The chain combines TRBV6-4 with TRBJ2-2; 7 nucleotides line up with TRBD1. Germline V gives CDR1 MRHNA, CDR2 SNTAGT. The CDR3 length is 14 residues. The J segment lost 3 bases and the V segment lost 2 bases, leaving 0 bases of the junction unmatched. The DNA of the CDR3 is TGTGCCAGCAGTGACGGACAGGACACCGGGGAGCTGTTTTTT. Translating gives CASSDGQDTGELFF.

J is TRBJ2-2 and V is TRBV28, with 8 bases matching TRBD2. V trimming: 3 bases; J trimming: 0 bases; junction bases outside the gene matches: 3. This CDR3 contains 16 residues. The germline V gene encodes CDR1 MDHEN and CDR2 SYDVKM. The DNA of the CDR3 is TGTGCCAGCAGTTTTTTGGGACTAGCGAACACCGGGGAGCTGTTTTTT. Residues: CASSFLGLANTGELFF.

This clone was observed once. The V gene is TRBV7-2, the J gene TRBJ2-2; TRBD1 aligns across 10 bases. This CDR3 is built from 15 residues. V trimming: 5 bases; J trimming: 4 bases; junction bases outside the gene matches: 4. In germline, CDR1 is SGHTA, CDR2 FQGNSA. The CDR3 DNA sequence: TGTGCCAGCAGCCCAGGGACAGGGGTCACCGGGGAGCTGTTTTTT. It encodes CASSPGTGVTGELFF.

The chain recombines TRBV30 with TRBJ1-1; unclear D gene. Germline V gene sequence: CDR1 GTSNPN, CDR2 SVGIG (reference sequence). Trimming pared 0 bases from V and 0 bases from J, leaving 5 bases between. This CDR3 has 13 residues. As DNA, the CDR3 is TGTGCCTGGAGTGTACTTGTGAACACTGAAGCTTTCTTT. Its protein is CAWSVLVNTEAFF.

V usage is TRBV5-1 and J usage is TRBJ2-6; 7 bases fit TRBD1. J lost 4 bases, V lost 1 base, and 11 bases had no gene match. Germline-derived CDR1 and CDR2 are SGHRS and YFSETQ. This CDR3 has 18 residues. The CDR3 is CASSLRQGPLEGANVLTF. CDR3 nucleotide sequence: TGCGCCAGCAGCTTGAGACAGGGCCCCCTGGAGGGGGCCAACGTCCTGACTTTC.

The CDR3: CASSAQSGTRVRNEQFF. The DNA of the CDR3 is TGTGCCAGCAGTGCGCAATCCGGGACTAGAGTAAGGAATGAGCAGTTCTTC. The chain carries TRBV6-1 and TRBJ2-1; TRBD2 matches 8 bases. Per the germline V gene, CDR1 is MNHNS and CDR2 is SASEGT. Trimming cost V 4 bases and J 7 bases; bases outside gene matches: 15. This CDR3 has 17 amino acids.

The chain employs TRBV6-6 and TRBJ1-2; 7 bases agree with TRBD1. Germline CDR1 reads MNHNY; CDR2 reads SVGAGI (reference sequence). This CDR3 spans 14 amino acids. Trimming cost V 5 bases and J 3 bases; bases outside gene matches: 6. This chain's CDR3 is CASSRDRSHYGYTF. For the CDR3, the DNA is TGTGCCAGCAGTCGGGACAGATCGCACTATGGCTACACCTTC.

The rearrangement links TRBV29-1 to TRBJ1-5, with D possibly TRBD1 on 6 matching bases. This CDR3 has 13 residues. CDR1 and CDR2 from the germline V gene are SQVTM and ANQGSEA. V was shortened by 4 bases and J by 5 bases, with 12 bases between the two germline ends. CDR3 coding DNA: TGCAGCGTTGGACTACAGGGTCATCAGCCCCAGCATTTT. It codes for CSVGLQGHQPQHF. Full variable domain (missing parts from reference TRBV29-1 and TRBJ1-5): SAVISQKPSRDICQRGTSLTIQCQVDSQVTMMFWYRQQPGQSLTLIATANQGSEATYESGFVIDKFPISRPNLTFSTLTVSNMSPEDSSIYLCSVGLQGHQPQHFGDGTRLSIL.

The rearrangement links TRBV5-6 to TRBJ2-7; possible D gene TRBD2, 6 bases. The V end lost 3 bases, the J end lost 4 bases, and 14 bases lay between the germline ends. Germline CDR1 is SGHDT and CDR2 is YYEEEE. The CDR3 contains 14 residues. The chain's CDR3 is CASSSGTGRYEQYF. The CDR3 region has the DNA TGTGCCAGCAGCTCCGGGACTGGAAGGTACGAGCAGTACTTC.